One sample yielded the 23 T cell receptor beta chains listed below, sequenced in a study of T-cell memory formation after mild COVID-19. TCRdb reprocessed the 5' RACE reads via MiXCR and lists one record per CDR3 protein. The sample consists of roughly 550,000 distinct CDR3 sequences, about a fifth of them appearing once. Sequencing was performed on PBMCs or a T cell subset sorted from them (not recorded which). The receptors come from an adult woman who had mild COVID-19 (a few samples of this study predate the infection). Cell type and time point are not known.

The chain couples TRBV2 to TRBJ1-1, with 7 bases matching TRBD1. Germline V CDR1 and CDR2: SNHLY, FYNNEI. Trimming cost V 10 bases and J 0 bases; bases outside gene matches: 11. The CDR3 has 15 amino acids. In DNA, the CDR3 is TGTGCCAAGATAGTAGGGGGCGGCATGAACACTGAAGCTTTCTTT. This gives the protein CAKIVGGGMNTEAFF.

The V and J genes are TRBV7-9 and TRBJ1-1; D remains unclear. The CDR3 has 13 residues. Deletions cut 1 base from V and 4 bases from J, with 7 bases between. The germline V gene has CDR1 SEHNR and CDR2 FQNEAQ (reference sequence). CDR3 region: CASSLVSATEAFF. CDR3 in DNA: TGTGCCAGCAGCTTAGTAAGTGCCACTGAAGCTTTCTTT.

Points on this clonotype: Since a much larger clone is just one base distant, this may be a read error. The chain employs TRBV12-3 or TRBV12-4 and TRBJ2-5, with 10 bases fitting TRBD1. The CDR3 is made up of 15 amino acids. J was trimmed by 5 bases and V by 6 bases; bases with no gene match: 9. For the CDR3, the DNA is TGTGCCAGCAGAGAGGACAGGGGGTTAGACGAGACCCAGTACTTC. Its translation: CASREDRGLDETQYF.

There are a few counts of this clonotype. This sequence joins TRBV4-1 and TRBJ2-7; the D is unclear. Germline CDR1 is MGHRA and CDR2 is YSYEKL. Trimming shortened V by 0 bases and J by 4 bases, and 10 bases separated the two germline ends. This CDR3 is 14 amino acids long. CDR3 region: CASSQEGSGYEQYF. CDR3 in DNA: TGCGCCAGCAGCCAAGAGGGATCTGGGTACGAGCAGTACTTC.

This clonotype occurred a few times. V and J are TRBV12-3 or TRBV12-4 and TRBJ1-3, with D perhaps matching TRBD1 (6 bases). Trimming stripped 4 bases from V and 2 bases from J, with 12 bases between. This CDR3 region has 15 residues. The chain's CDR3 is CASSSEGGTGNTIYF. CDR3 coding DNA: TGTGCCAGCAGTTCCGAGGGGGGCACTGGAAACACCATATATTTT.

In its sample, this clonotype was seen a few times. The gene calls are TRBV4-1 and TRBJ1-4; D is unclear. The CDR3 covers 15 residues. Deletions cut 0 bases from V and 8 bases from J, with 13 bases between. CDR1 is MGHRA, CDR2 YSYEKL, per germline. CDR3 coding DNA: TGCGCCAGCAGCCAAGATATTTTGCTCGGGGAAAAACTGTTTTTT. Translation: CASSQDILLGEKLFF.

This clonotype has just a few counts. The chain has TRBV4-1 and TRBJ2-3, with D unclear. V was trimmed by 0 bases and J by 0 bases, leaving 13 bases between them. The CDR3 covers 17 residues. Germline V gene sequence: CDR1 MGHRA, CDR2 YSYEKL. CDR3 residues: CASSQEARLSSTDTQYF. The CDR3 region has the DNA TGCGCCAGCAGCCAAGAGGCTAGGTTATCTAGCACAGATACGCAGTATTTT.

This rearrangement joins TRBV25-1 to TRBJ1-5; 9 bases are shared with TRBD1. This CDR3 has 15 residues. Germline V gives CDR1 MGHDK, CDR2 SYGVNS. The junction had 12 bases not matched to a gene; V was cut back by 6 bases and J by 9 bases. The CDR3 loop reads CASSPGTGQFGPQHF. CDR3 coding DNA: TGTGCCAGCAGCCCCGGGACAGGGCAATTCGGGCCCCAGCATTTT.

This clonotype was seen a few times. The CDR3 is CASSPADRDTGELFF. The CDR3 coding sequence is TGCGCCAGCAGCCCAGCGGACAGGGACACCGGGGAGCTGTTTTTT. V usage is TRBV4-3 and J usage is TRBJ2-2; 8 bases fit TRBD1. V gave up 4 bases and J gave up 3 bases; unmatched junction bases: 4. The CDR3 is made up of 15 amino acids. Germline V gives CDR1 LGHNA, CDR2 YSLEER.

This clonotype was seen a handful of times. This chain connects TRBV18 to TRBJ2-5; tentatively, D is TRBD1 (6 bases). In germline, CDR1 is KGHSH, CDR2 LQKENI. V shed 3 bases and J shed 1 base, with 9 bases lying between them. The CDR3 has 14 residues. In DNA, the CDR3 is TGTGCCAGCTCACCTGGACAGTTCCAAGAGACCCAGTACTTC. This codes for CASSPGQFQETQYF.

The chain couples TRBV7-9 to TRBJ1-1; a possible D gene is TRBD1 (6 bases). The V end was cut by 1 base, the J end by 1 base, with 13 bases between. CDR1 is SEHNR, CDR2 FQNEAQ, per germline (reference sequence). This CDR3 spans 16 amino acids. CDR3 region: CASSLVGGRWNTEAFF. The CDR3 region has the DNA TGTGCCAGCAGCTTAGTAGGGGGACGGTGGAACACTGAAGCTTTCTTT.

CDR3 DNA: TGCGCCAGCAGCCAAGAATCGGGTTGGGCGGGAGCCACCTACAATGAGCAGTTCTTC. It yields the protein CASSQESGWAGATYNEQFF. This rearrangement joins TRBV4-3 to TRBJ2-1, with TRBD2 matching 7 bases. Per the germline V gene, CDR1 is LGHNA and CDR2 is YSLEER. The CDR3 consists of 19 residues. With 0 bases clipped from V and 2 bases from J, the junction kept 13 bases outside the gene matches.

The V and J genes are TRBV7-3 and TRBJ2-2, with 10 nucleotides matching TRBD2. CDR3 length: 15 residues. After removal of 6 bases from V and 7 bases from J, the junction contained 8 bases not matched to a gene. CDR1 and CDR2 (germline): SGHTA, FQGTGA. CDR3: CASSPSSGRIGELFF. CDR3 DNA sequence: TGTGCCAGCAGTCCGTCTAGCGGGAGAATCGGGGAGCTGTTTTTT.

This clonotype has more than one count but fewer than ten. This chain joins TRBV6-6 and TRBJ1-1; D remains ambiguous. Germline V gene sequence: CDR1 MNHNY, CDR2 SVGAGI (reference sequence). V was cut by 5 bases and J by 8 bases, with 3 bases left in between. The CDR3 loop spans 9 amino acids. CDR3 sequence reads: CASSPEAFF. The CDR3 DNA sequence: TGTGCCAGCAGTCCAGAAGCTTTCTTT.

The chain links TRBV5-1 to TRBJ1-1, with D possibly matching TRBD1 (5 bases). Deletions cut 7 bases from V and 1 base from J, with 20 bases between. The CDR3 contains 16 residues. The germline V gene encodes CDR1 SGHRS and CDR2 YFSETQ. The CDR3 coding sequence is TGCGCCAGCGGCATATCCAGGGCGATGGGGAACACTGAAGCTTTCTTT. Protein: CASGISRAMGNTEAFF.

This clonotype was counted between two and nine times. The junction departs from germline at one end; a sequencing error may be responsible. This CDR3 reads CASSPAQGYSYEQYF. The CDR3 DNA is TGTGCTAGCAGCCCGGCGCAGGGGTACTCCTACGAGCAGTACTTC. V usage is TRBV7-7 and J usage is TRBJ2-7, with a tentative D call TRBD1 (6 bases). The CDR3 length is 15 residues. CDR1 is SSHAT and CDR2 is FNYEAQ in the germline V gene (reference sequence).

This clonotype was found many times. This chain links TRBV6-2 or TRBV6-3 with TRBJ2-7; TRBD2 is a possible D gene (6 bases). The CDR3 is 15 amino acids. The germline CDR1 and CDR2 sequences are MNHEY and SVGEGT. V was pared by 8 bases and J by 1 base, with 18 bases between. The CDR3 DNA is TGTGCCAGCTCCTTGCAGGTCGGGGGTTCCTACGAGCAGTACTTC. As protein: CASSLQVGGSYEQYF.

This chain joins TRBV7-9 and TRBJ2-2; no definite D call. The CDR3 loop spans 12 amino acids. CDR1 is SEHNR, CDR2 FQNEAQ, per germline (reference sequence). V was cut by 3 bases and J by 5 bases, with 4 bases left in between. The CDR3 DNA reads TGTGCCAGCAGCTTTGAGACCGGGGAGCTGTTTTTT. As protein: CASSFETGELFF.

The V and J genes are TRBV7-2 and TRBJ2-1; 12 positions match TRBD2. Trimming took 4 bases from V and 5 from J; bases not matched to a gene: 6. CDR1 and CDR2 (germline): SGHTA, FQGNSA. The CDR3 sequence is 16 residues long. The CDR3 DNA is TGTGCCAGCAGCTCCGCTAGCGGGGGGGCCAACAATGAGCAGTTCTTC. Translated, it gives CASSSASGGANNEQFF. The full variable domain, completed using reference TRBV7-2 and TRBJ2-1, is GAGVSQSPSNKVTEKGKDVELRCDPISGHTALYWYRQSLGQGLEFLIYFQGNSAPDKSGLPSDRFSAERTGGSVSTLTIQRTQQEDSAVYLCASSSASGGANNEQFFGPGTRLTVL.

V is TRBV29-1 and J is TRBJ1-5, with no clear D. Germline lookup yields CDR1 SQVTM and CDR2 ANQGSEA. The CDR3 runs 14 residues. The V and J ends lost 4 bases and 2 bases respectively, with 12 bases between them. The CDR3 DNA reads TGCAGCGTTGGGACCCCGGATGGCAATCAGCCCCAGCATTTT. Translation gives CSVGTPDGNQPQHF.

This sequence joins TRBV12-3 or TRBV12-4 and TRBJ2-5, with D possibly matching TRBD2 (5 bases). This CDR3 is 13 amino acids long. With 8 bases removed from V and 5 bases from J, the gap between germline ends came to 15 bases. The DNA of the CDR3 is TGTGCCAGCCGTGGGAGCGATTCGGAGACCCAGTACTTC. Translated, it gives CASRGSDSETQYF.

The V and J genes are TRBV7-3 and TRBJ2-3, with D possibly being TRBD2 (6 bases). The CDR3 runs to 15 residues. Looked up from germline, CDR1 is SGHTA and CDR2 is FQGTGA. V shed 0 bases and J shed 6 bases, with 13 bases lying between them. In nucleotides, the CDR3 is TGTGCCAGCAGCTTAACCCGGACTATTTCGGATACGCAGTATTTT. The encoded protein is CASSLTRTISDTQYF.

This clonotype has just a few counts. The chain joins TRBV9 to TRBJ2-7; unclear D gene. The CDR3 spans 14 residues. V shed 4 bases and J shed 3 bases, with 14 bases lying between them. The germline V gene encodes CDR1 SGDLS and CDR2 YYNGEE. CDR3 amino acids: CASSPRPSLYEQYF. CDR3 in DNA: TGTGCCAGCAGCCCTCGTCCATCCCTCTACGAGCAGTACTTC.